The 22 T cell receptor beta chains below were found in one sample sequenced in a study of multiple sclerosis patients with progressive multifocal leukoencephalopathy. Only in-frame clones appear in the TCRdb table, and some are missing; sequencing was by immunoSEQ multiplex PCR. The sample lists tens of thousands of clones; nearly 95% were seen once. This sample's time point: before natalizumab initiation. Input material: PBMCs. Every receptor here comes from a man aged 25 to 40 with multiple sclerosis.

The V gene is TRBV7-8, the J gene TRBJ1-1; 7 nucleotides match TRBD1. CDR3 length: 15 residues. Germline V gene lookup returns CDR1 SGHVS and CDR2 FQNEAQ. The trim removed 4 bases at V and 0 bases at J, leaving 5 bases unmatched. The CDR3 protein is CASSSRGGLNTEAFF. The CDR3 DNA is TGTGCCAGCAGCTCCCGAGGGGGCCTGAACACTGAAGCTTTCTTT.

A single count supports this clone. CDR3 nucleotides: TGCGCCAGCAGCCAAGAAACAGGGGCGGGTTATCAGCCCCAGCATTTT. This gives the protein CASSQETGAGYQPQHF. The rearrangement uses TRBV4-1 and TRBJ1-5; 7 nucleotides match TRBD1. Germline-derived CDR1 and CDR2 are MGHRA and YSYEKL. The CDR3 extends over 16 amino acids. V lost 0 bases, J lost 5 bases, and 7 bases stayed unmatched.

The chain employs TRBV5-1 and TRBJ2-5; TRBD2 matches 11 bases. The length of the CDR3 is 15 residues. J gave up 5 bases and V 0 bases, and 3 bases lay outside the gene matches. In germline, CDR1 is SGHRS, CDR2 YFSETQ. In nucleotides, the CDR3 is TGCGCCAGCAGCTTGGCCGGGACTAGCGGTGAGACCCAGTACTTC. Its protein product is CASSLAGTSGETQYF.

The chain carries TRBV25-1 and TRBJ1-1; weak D call: TRBD1 (6 bases). Germline loops: CDR1 MGHDK, CDR2 SYGVNS. The V and J ends lost 1 base and 0 bases respectively, with 15 bases between them. The CDR3 contains 17 residues. This CDR3 reads CASSELIQGSMNTEAFF. The CDR3 coding sequence is TGTGCCAGCAGTGAATTGATACAGGGCTCCATGAACACTGAAGCTTTCTTT.

V usage is TRBV20-1 and J usage is TRBJ2-5; 9 bases fit TRBD1. Germline values: CDR1 DFQATT, CDR2 SNEGSKA (reference sequence). V was clipped by 8 bases and J by 4 bases; unmatched bases: 2. The CDR3 sequence is 11 residues long. CDR3 DNA sequence: TGCAGTATGGACAGGGGAGAGACCCAGTACTTC. Amino acids: CSMDRGETQYF.

The chain carries TRBV6-5 and TRBJ2-7; D gene unclear. V was shortened by 8 bases and J by 5 bases, with 16 bases between the two germline ends. The V gene's germline CDR1 is MNHEY and CDR2 SVGAGI. This CDR3 spans 13 amino acids. CDR3 bases: TGTGCCAGCCACCCATTGGTTTCAAACGAGCAGTACTTC. It codes for CASHPLVSNEQYF.

In the case of this clone: One junction end does not reproduce the germline sequence, and a read error may be involved. The chain combines TRBV9 with TRBJ1-6, with D unresolved. The CDR3 covers 14 residues. Looked up from germline, CDR1 is SGDLS and CDR2 is YYNGEE. The CDR3 reads CASSDTGYTSPLHF. DNA for the CDR3: TGTGCCAGCAGCGATACGGGGTATACTTCACCCCTCCACTTT.

The gene calls are TRBV2 and TRBJ2-1, with D hard to call. V was trimmed by 2 bases and J by 16 bases, leaving 12 bases between them. This CDR3 has 11 amino acids. The germline gives CDR1 SNHLY, CDR2 FYNNEI. The CDR3 is CASSENSSPFF. Written as DNA, the CDR3 is TGTGCCAGCAGTGAAAATAGTAGTCCCTTCTTC.

V usage is TRBV2 and J usage is TRBJ2-1; TRBD2 matches at 10 bases. CDR1 SNHLY and CDR2 FYNNEI come from the germline V gene. Trimming at V came to 5 bases and at J to 2 bases, leaving 15 bases not matched to a gene. CDR3 size: 19 residues. CDR3 loop: CASSTPGTSARGPYNEQFF. CDR3 nucleotides: TGTGCCAGCAGTACCCCCGGGACTAGCGCCCGGGGTCCCTACAATGAGCAGTTCTTC. Together with reference TRBV2 and TRBJ2-1, the CDR3 gives the full variable domain: EPEVTQTPSHQVTQMGQEVILRCVPISNHLYFYWYRQILGQKVEFLVSFYNNEISEKSEIFDDQFSVERPDGSNFTLKIRSTKLEDSAMYFCASSTPGTSARGPYNEQFFGPGTRLTVL.

The chain is built from TRBV2 and TRBJ2-5; 9 bases fit TRBD1. The CDR3 has 13 amino acids. Germline CDR1 SNHLY, CDR2 FYNNEI. V shed 7 bases and J 7 bases; nucleotides not matched to a gene: 7. In nucleotides, the CDR3 is TGTGCCAGCACCCGGGACAGGGAAGGGACCCAGTACTTC. Protein sequence: CASTRDREGTQYF.

The chain links TRBV14 to TRBJ2-2; D unresolved. Germline V gene sequence: CDR1 SGHDN, CDR2 FVKESK. V lost 3 bases, J lost 3 bases, and 5 bases lay in between. There are 13 residues in the CDR3. The CDR3 region is CASSHGYTGELFF. Written as DNA, the CDR3 is TGTGCCAGCAGCCACGGTTACACCGGGGAGCTGTTTTTT.

CDR3 sequence: CASSQASPLAEQFF. The CDR3 DNA reads as TGCGCCAGCAGCCAAGCTTCCCCCCTAGCGGAGCAGTTCTTC. This chain joins TRBV4-3 and TRBJ2-1, with D maybe TRBD2 (6 bases). From germline, CDR1 is LGHNA and CDR2 YSLEER. The CDR3 spans 14 residues. V lost 1 base and J lost 10, with 14 bases in between.

This chain uses TRBV19 with TRBJ1-4; D is ambiguous. The CDR3 length is 13 residues. The ends were cut back, 0 bases at V and 8 bases at J, with 7 bases in the middle. CDR1 and CDR2 (germline): LNHDA, SQIVND (reference sequence). CDR3 in DNA: TGTGCCAGTAGTATAGATGGGGAGGAAAAACTGTTTTTT. It specifies CASSIDGEEKLFF.

The J gene is TRBJ2-6, the V gene TRBV5-1; TRBD2 matches at 8 bases. The germline V gene encodes CDR1 SGHRS and CDR2 YFSETQ. The CDR3 contains 19 residues. V trimming: 2 bases; J trimming: 2 bases; junction bases outside the gene matches: 12. Here the CDR3 reads CASSLAREGNSPGANVLTF. DNA for the CDR3: TGCGCCAGCAGCTTAGCCCGGGAGGGAAACAGTCCTGGGGCCAACGTCCTGACTTTC.

This chain connects TRBV18 to TRBJ1-1; 12 bases fit TRBD1. V was clipped by 6 bases and J by 5 bases; unmatched bases: 4. Germline CDR1 reads KGHSH; CDR2 reads LQKENI. The CDR3 is 14 amino acids. The CDR3 here is CASSGTGGGTEAFF. Here the CDR3 DNA reads TGTGCCAGCTCCGGGACAGGGGGCGGGACTGAAGCTTTCTTT.

This chain joins TRBV27 and TRBJ2-2; D gene unclear. Germline values: CDR1 MNHEY, CDR2 SMNVEV (reference sequence). The length of the CDR3 is 13 residues. Trimming removed 5 bases from V and 4 bases from J, with 8 bases in between. The CDR3 DNA follows: TGTGCCAGCAGTAGGGTTTTCACCGGGGAGCTGTTTTTT. Translating it yields CASSRVFTGELFF.

The V and J genes are TRBV18 and TRBJ2-2; TRBD2 agrees at 8 bases. Germline CDR1 is KGHSH and CDR2 is LQKENI. CDR3 length: 14 amino acids. With V trimmed by 5 bases and J by 4 bases, 3 bases remained unmatched. The CDR3 coding sequence is TGTGCCAGCTCAAGGACTAGCTCCACCGGGGAGCTGTTTTTT. Translated: CASSRTSSTGELFF.

The count of this clone is one. The chain links TRBV11-3 to TRBJ2-3, with D unclear. The germline V and J ends were trimmed by 5 bases and 2 bases, with 11 bases remaining between them. Per germline, CDR1 SGHNT and CDR2 YENEEA. The CDR3 totals 14 residues. The chain's CDR3 is CASSLARITDTQYF. CDR3 bases: TGTGCCAGCAGCCTCGCTAGAATCACAGATACGCAGTATTTT.

The J gene is TRBJ2-1, the V gene TRBV7-3; TRBD1 agrees at 8 bases. Trimming took 3 bases from V and 7 from J; bases not matched to a gene: 5. Germline V gene lookup returns CDR1 SGHTA and CDR2 FQGTGA. CDR3 size: 14 residues. The CDR3 spells CASSLTGARNEQFF. In nucleotides, the CDR3 is TGTGCCAGCAGCTTGACAGGGGCGAGGAATGAGCAGTTCTTC.

This chain uses TRBV13 with TRBJ2-1; 7 bases line up with TRBD1. J gave up 6 bases and V 0 bases, and 2 bases lay outside the gene matches. The germline V gene encodes CDR1 PRHDT and CDR2 FYEKMQ (reference sequence). The CDR3 spans 14 residues. This CDR3 is CASSLGGQANEQFF. CDR3 sequence (DNA): TGTGCCAGCAGCTTAGGCGGACAGGCCAATGAGCAGTTCTTC.

This chain connects TRBV19 to TRBJ2-5; 8 bases are a match to TRBD2. CDR3 size: 17 residues. The germline V gene has CDR1 LNHDA and CDR2 SQIVND (reference sequence). Germline trimming cut 6 bases from V and 1 base from J; bases unmatched to any gene: 13. CDR3 loop: CASSPPGGLAGQETQYF. CDR3 DNA: TGTGCCAGTAGCCCCCCAGGAGGACTAGCAGGCCAAGAGACCCAGTACTTC. Variable domain in full (rest from reference TRBV19 and TRBJ2-5): DGGITQSPKYLFRKEGQNVTLSCEQNLNHDAMYWYRQDPGQGLRLIYYSQIVNDFQKGDIAEGYSVSREKKESFPLTVTSAQKNPTAFYLCASSPPGGLAGQETQYFGPGTRLLVL.

The sample holds a few counts of this clone. This rearrangement joins TRBV7-9 to TRBJ1-1; no reliable D call. With 5 bases removed from V and 3 bases from J, the gap between germline ends came to 4 bases. The length of the CDR3 is 11 residues. Germline CDR1 SEHNR, CDR2 FQNEAQ (reference sequence). CDR3 nucleotides: TGTGCCAGCAGCCGTGACACTGAAGCTTTCTTT. It is translated as CASSRDTEAFF.